This TCR beta chain was captured by sequencing in a study of blood T cell repertoires in COVID-19. Across the whole study: Italy, Spain and the United States were the sources of the convalescent and acute COVID-19 samples.

Sequencing used immunoSEQ multiplex PCR; TCRdb keeps in-frame clones, though not all of them. The sample carries about 240,000 clones, more than 80% recorded once. Followed longitudinally, the Seattle patients had been enrolled during active infection. This clone was seen a handful of times. The V end was cut by 3 bases, the J end by 6 bases, with 10 bases between. CDR3 size: 13 residues. Germline CDR1 and CDR2: SGHKS and YYEKEE (reference sequence). Sequencing used peripheral blood. This sequence was found in a woman aged 80 or older with COVID-19, enrolled during active disease. This chain joins TRBV5-5 and TRBJ1-5, with a weak D call TRBD1 (5 bases). Here the CDR3 reads CASSWDLVQPQHF. The CDR3 DNA sequence: TGTGCCAGCAGCTGGGACTTAGTTCAGCCCCAGCATTTT.